The subject of this entry is one T cell receptor beta chain. The antigen is undetermined. Documented time point: newly diagnosed GD, antithyroid drugs for less than 3 months. RNA extracted from PBMCs served as the sequencing template. The patients were enrolled through endocrinology in Xi'an, China. The data belong to a study of regulatory T cells in long-lasting Graves disease. CDR1 and CDR2 from the germline V gene are LNHDA and SQIVND (reference sequence). This CDR3 has 15 residues. V was trimmed by 3 bases and J by 4 bases, leaving 13 bases between them. Investigators prepared the TCR beta libraries by applying iRepertoire HTBI primers and Arm-PCR of CDR3 regions. TCRdb re-called the multiplex PCR reads with MiXCR, one entry per CDR3 protein. This table has approximately 400,000 distinct CDR3 sequences, approximately 12% appearing once. Findings and limits, study-wide: Persistent disease preferred TRBV28, TRBJ1-2 and TRBJ2-5; new disease, TRBV20-1 and TRBJ2-1.

These data also formed part of another study, on T cells in Graves' hyperthyroidism and ophthalmopathy. From that paper: Median prediction lead before ophthalmopathy onset was 5 to 7 months with the model.

This sequence originates from a woman under 30 with Graves disease. This chain connects TRBV19 to TRBJ2-1; no reliable D call. The sequencing used peripheral blood mononuclear cells (PBMCs), collected at new diagnosis, from a patient treated with antithyroid drugs. CDR3 amino acids: CASSMRRAFYNEQFF. CDR3 DNA sequence: TGTGCCAGTAGTATGCGACGTGCCTTTTACAATGAGCAGTTCTTC.